Below are 28 T cell receptor beta chains sequenced from a single sample in a study of T cells in tuberculosis. Profiling relied on immunoSEQ multiplex PCR, and the TCRdb table lists in-frame clones only, not all of them. Of tens of thousands of clones in the sample, 90% to 95% were seen once. Sequencing was carried out using PBMCs. The receptors originated from a donor aged 10-29 years with latent tuberculosis or without tuberculosis infection.

V gene TRBV11-2 combines with J gene TRBJ2-7, with D maybe TRBD2 (6 bases). Germline lookup yields CDR1 SGHAT and CDR2 FQNNGV. The CDR3 covers 15 residues. Trimming took 4 bases from V and 3 from J, leaving 16 bases between them. CDR3 DNA: TGTGCCAGCAGCTCGAGGACTAAAGAAGTCTACGAGCAGTACTTC. This translates into CASSSRTKEVYEQYF.

The sample holds one count of this clone. The J gene is TRBJ1-5, the V gene TRBV6-1; D unresolved. Trimming cost V 4 bases and J 5 bases, with 15 bases left between them. Germline CDR1 reads MNHNS; CDR2 reads SASEGT. The length of the CDR3 is 15 residues. DNA for the CDR3: TGTGCCAGCAGTGTGGAACTGTACAGTTATCAGCCCCAGCATTTT. Translation: CASSVELYSYQPQHF.

This chain connects TRBV27 to TRBJ1-1; TRBD1 is a possible D gene (6 bases). CDR3 length: 14 residues. The V gene lost 8 bases and the J gene lost 1 base, with 14 bases spanning the gap. CDR1 and CDR2 (germline): MNHEY, SMNVEV (reference sequence). CDR3 loop: CASSRGTPNTEAFF. DNA of the CDR3: TGTGCCAGCTCTAGGGGGACACCGAACACTGAAGCTTTCTTT.

This clone was observed a single time. The genes are TRBV5-5 and TRBJ2-3; D is perhaps TRBD2 (6 bases). Germline V CDR1 and CDR2: SGHKS, YYEKEE (reference sequence). The CDR3 runs 15 residues. V dropped 0 bases and J dropped 2 bases, with 10 bases sitting between them. The CDR3 spells CASSLVGGATDTQYF. The CDR3 DNA sequence: TGTGCCAGCAGCTTGGTCGGAGGGGCCACAGATACGCAGTATTTT. Full variable domain (remainder filled in from reference TRBV5-5 and TRBJ2-3): DAGVTQSPTHLIKTRGQQVTLRCSPISGHKSVSWYQQVLGQGPQFIFQYYEKEERGRGNFPDRFSARQFPNYSSELNVNALLLGDSALYLCASSLVGGATDTQYFGPGTRLTVL.

The genes are TRBV6-1 and TRBJ1-1; unclear D gene. Germline V gene sequence: CDR1 MNHNS, CDR2 SASEGT. This CDR3 is built from 16 residues. The V end was cut by 4 bases, the J end by 2 bases, with 17 bases between. The CDR3 DNA reads as TGTGCCAGCAGTGTCCCTTGGATTACAGAAAACACTGAAGCTTTCTTT. Its protein is CASSVPWITENTEAFF.

This rearrangement joins TRBV5-1 to TRBJ1-1; no clear D. V was clipped by 0 bases and J by 2 bases, with 8 bases between them. CDR1 is SGHRS and CDR2 is YFSETQ in the germline V gene. The CDR3 spans 14 residues. As DNA, the CDR3 is TGCGCCAGCAGCTTGGGCGAGGTCAACACTGAAGCTTTCTTT. Translation: CASSLGEVNTEAFF. Drawing the rest from reference TRBV5-1 and TRBJ1-1, the complete variable domain is KAGVTQTPRYLIKTRGQQVTLSCSPISGHRSVSWYQQTPGQGLQFLFEYFSETQRNKGNFPGRFSGRQFSNSRSEMNVSTLELGDSALYLCASSLGEVNTEAFFGQGTRLTVV.

The CDR3 nucleotides are TGTGCCAGCAGTTATCGCGGAACTGGGGCCAACGTCCTGACTTTC. Translation gives CASSYRGTGANVLTF. The chain couples TRBV6-5 to TRBJ2-6, with D hard to call. Trimming removed 3 bases at V and 2 bases at J, with 8 bases between. Germline-derived CDR1 and CDR2 are MNHEY and SVGAGI. The CDR3 runs 15 residues.

The chain couples TRBV30 to TRBJ1-4; 7 nucleotides agree with TRBD1. CDR3 length: 17 amino acids. After removal of 0 bases from V and 0 bases from J, the junction contained 7 bases not matched to a gene. Germline CDR1 reads GTSNPN; CDR2 reads SVGIG (reference sequence). The CDR3 DNA reads TGTGCCTGGAGTGTATGGGGACAGCCGACAACTAATGAAAAACTGTTTTTT. Protein product: CAWSVWGQPTTNEKLFF. Using reference TRBV30 and TRBJ1-4 for the parts outside the CDR3, the full variable domain is SQTIHQWPATLVQPVGSPLSLECTVEGTSNPNLYWYRQAAGRGLQLLFYSVGIGQISSEVPQNLSASRPQDRQFILSSKKLLLSDSGFYLCAWSVWGQPTTNEKLFFGSGTQLSVL.

This chain joins TRBV7-2 and TRBJ2-7; 8 bases agree with TRBD2. Germline CDR1 and CDR2: SGHTA and FQGNSA. The length of the CDR3 is 16 residues. Trimming at V came to 7 bases and at J to 7 bases, leaving 18 bases not matched to a gene. CDR3 sequence: CASTGGAGVGVWEQYF. For the CDR3, the DNA is TGTGCCAGCACCGGAGGAGCGGGAGTGGGGGTGTGGGAGCAGTACTTC.

In its sample, this clone was seen once. The chain combines TRBV5-1 with TRBJ2-7; tentative D call: TRBD1 (5 bases). Germline assignment: CDR1 SGHRS and CDR2 YFSETQ. The CDR3 covers 17 residues. Trimming left V 4 bases short and J 2 bases short, with 22 bases between. The CDR3 loop reads CASSPKPQGTRPYEQYF. The CDR3 DNA sequence: TGCGCCAGCAGCCCAAAGCCCCAGGGCACCAGACCCTACGAGCAGTACTTC.

This chain uses TRBV7-6 with TRBJ2-7, with TRBD1 matching over 10 bases. V was pared by 5 bases and J by 2 bases, with 6 bases of the junction left unmatched. Per the germline V gene, CDR1 is SGHVS and CDR2 is FNYEAQ. CDR3 length equals 15 residues. In nucleotides, the CDR3 is TGTGCCAGCAGCCATCCCGGACAGGGGGCCTACGAGCAGTACTTC. Translation: CASSHPGQGAYEQYF.

The chain joins TRBV9 to TRBJ1-6; tentative D call: TRBD1 (6 bases). Germline lookup yields CDR1 SGDLS and CDR2 YYNGEE. The CDR3 consists of 15 residues. Trimming removed 3 bases from V and 3 bases from J, with 10 bases in between. CDR3 protein: CASSGRDNYNSPLHF. The CDR3 bases are TGTGCCAGCAGCGGCCGGGACAACTATAATTCACCCCTCCACTTT.

The chain joins TRBV7-9 to TRBJ1-5; D remains unclear. V was cut by 5 bases and J by 4 bases, with 15 bases left in between. The CDR3 covers 15 residues. The V gene's germline CDR1 is SEHNR and CDR2 FQNEAQ (reference sequence). The CDR3 DNA reads as TGTGCCAGCAGCCCCCTGGGCTTTTTAAATCAGCCCCAGCATTTT. This encodes CASSPLGFLNQPQHF.

The CDR3 reads CASSRGGTEAFF. CDR3 DNA sequence: TGTGCCAGCAGTAGGGGGGGGACTGAAGCTTTCTTT. The rearrangement joins TRBV27 to TRBJ1-1, with TRBD1 as a possible D gene (6 bases). The V gene's germline CDR1 is MNHEY and CDR2 SMNVEV (reference sequence). Trimming removed 5 bases at V and 5 bases at J, with 9 bases between. CDR3 size: 12 residues.

The V gene is TRBV18, the J gene TRBJ2-7; perhaps TRBD1 as D (5 bases). CDR1 and CDR2 from the germline V gene are KGHSH and LQKENI. The CDR3 is 14 residues long. V was clipped by 3 bases and J by 1 base, with 10 bases between them. Written as DNA, the CDR3 is TGTGCCAGCTCACCCAGGGCGTTATCCTACGAGCAGTACTTC. Its protein product is CASSPRALSYEQYF.

In its sample, this clone was seen a few times. The chain links TRBV2 to TRBJ2-5, with a possible D match to TRBD2 (5 bases). The CDR3 totals 13 residues. Trimming removed 6 bases at V and 5 bases at J, with 13 bases between. In germline, CDR1 is SNHLY, CDR2 FYNNEI. The CDR3 nucleotides read TGTGCCAGCAGCCTCCAAGCGGCGGAGACCCAGTACTTC. It codes for CASSLQAAETQYF. Filled out from reference TRBV2 and TRBJ2-5, the complete variable domain reads EPEVTQTPSHQVTQMGQEVILRCVPISNHLYFYWYRQILGQKVEFLVSFYNNEISEKSEIFDDQFSVERPDGSNFTLKIRSTKLEDSAMYFCASSLQAAETQYFGPGTRLLVL.

The chain is built from TRBV28 and TRBJ2-7; TRBD1 might be the D (5 bases). This CDR3 has 15 residues. Germline V gene data show CDR1 as MDHEN and CDR2 as SYDVKM. The germline V and J ends were trimmed by 5 bases and 4 bases, with 18 bases remaining between them. The CDR3 loop is CASSRTTGTVYEQYF. The DNA of the CDR3 is TGTGCCAGCAGTCGAACCACAGGAACGGTGTACGAGCAGTACTTC.

This chain joins TRBV27 and TRBJ1-1, with TRBD1 matching 9 bases. Germline assignment: CDR1 MNHEY and CDR2 SMNVEV (reference sequence). The J segment lost 6 bases and the V segment lost 6 bases, leaving 8 bases of the junction unmatched. The CDR3 sequence is 14 residues long. Here the CDR3 reads CASSPGTGRAEAFF. In nucleotides, the CDR3 is TGTGCCAGCAGCCCCGGGACAGGGCGGGCTGAAGCTTTCTTT.

V usage is TRBV30 and J usage is TRBJ1-3; 8 bases map to TRBD1. The CDR3 loop spans 16 amino acids. The V gene's germline CDR1 is GTSNPN and CDR2 SVGIG (reference sequence). The ends lost 2 bases at V and 2 bases at J; junction bases unmatched: 8. CDR3 sequence: CAWSSPGRGPGNTIYF. Written as DNA, the CDR3 is TGTGCCTGGAGTTCCCCCGGCAGGGGGCCTGGAAACACCATATATTTT. The full variable domain, completed using reference TRBV30 and TRBJ1-3, is SQTIHQWPATLVQPVGSPLSLECTVEGTSNPNLYWYRQAAGRGLQLLFYSVGIGQISSEVPQNLSASRPQDRQFILSSKKLLLSDSGFYLCAWSSPGRGPGNTIYFGEGSWLTVV.

The chain couples TRBV14 to TRBJ2-6; tentative D call: TRBD1 (6 bases). This CDR3 spans 17 amino acids. V was pared by 5 bases and J by 0 bases, with 14 bases between. Germline V gene sequence: CDR1 SGHDN, CDR2 FVKESK. The CDR3 sequence: CASSSGELLSGANVLTF. The CDR3 nucleotides read TGTGCCAGCAGCTCAGGGGAACTCCTCTCTGGGGCCAACGTCCTGACTTTC.

The rearrangement links TRBV6-5 to TRBJ2-1, with D uncertain. Trimming cost V 0 bases and J 7 bases, with 7 bases left between them. Germline V CDR1 and CDR2: MNHEY, SVGAGI. This CDR3 is built from 13 residues. The CDR3 DNA reads TGTGCCAGCAGTTACTCGAACCAGAATGAGCAGTTCTTC. Its protein product is CASSYSNQNEQFF.

V is TRBV7-9 and J is TRBJ2-7; 13 bases fit TRBD2. The CDR3 consists of 17 residues. After removal of 5 bases from V and 3 bases from J, the junction contained 10 bases not matched to a gene. Per the germline V gene, CDR1 is SEHNR and CDR2 is FQNEAQ (reference sequence). The CDR3 protein is CASSLLAGGPIGYEQYF. The CDR3 DNA reads TGTGCCAGCAGCCTACTAGCGGGAGGGCCGATAGGCTACGAGCAGTACTTC.

The chain combines TRBV12-5 with TRBJ2-2; 9 positions match TRBD2. This CDR3 is 15 amino acids long. Germline CDR1 and CDR2: LGHNT and FRNRAP. With 6 bases clipped from V and 5 bases from J, the junction kept 7 bases outside the gene matches. The CDR3 is CASGPPSGNTGELFF. The DNA for the CDR3 is TGTGCTAGTGGCCCACCTAGCGGGAATACCGGGGAGCTGTTTTTT.

V is TRBV6-5 and J is TRBJ1-2; D perhaps matches TRBD1 (5 bases). V gave up 2 bases and J gave up 1 base, with 8 bases separating them. This CDR3 spans 14 amino acids. Germline CDR1 and CDR2: MNHEY and SVGAGI. The CDR3 DNA reads TGTGCCAGCAGTTACCGGGGGATTAACTATGGCTACACCTTC. Protein: CASSYRGINYGYTF.

The gene calls are TRBV5-8 and TRBJ2-5; 7 bases agree with TRBD1. The CDR3 is made up of 13 amino acids. With V trimmed by 5 bases and J by 5 bases, 6 bases remained unmatched. Germline V gene data show CDR1 as SGHTS and CDR2 as YDEGEE. As DNA, the CDR3 is TGTGCCAGCAGGCAGACAGGGATTGAGACCCAGTACTTC. Translating gives CASRQTGIETQYF.

V is TRBV30 and J is TRBJ2-1, with D uncertain. This CDR3 region has 14 residues. CDR1 and CDR2 (germline): GTSNPN, SVGIG (reference sequence). The ends were cut back, 5 bases at V and 2 bases at J, with 13 bases in the middle. The CDR3 protein is CAWRTKFTYNEQFF. CDR3 DNA: TGTGCCTGGCGAACAAAATTCACCTACAATGAGCAGTTCTTC.

CDR3 sequence reads: CASSYSGTNTIAKNIQYF. Here the CDR3 DNA reads TGTGCCAGCAGCTACTCCGGGACAAACACAATAGCCAAAAACATTCAGTACTTC. V is TRBV5-4 and J is TRBJ2-4, with a possible D match to TRBD1 (6 bases). V lost 3 bases and J 0 bases, leaving 19 bases between the germline ends. Germline V lookup: CDR1 SGHNT, CDR2 YYREEE (reference sequence). This CDR3 contains 18 residues.

V and J are TRBV27 and TRBJ2-7; D unresolved. Trimming removed 5 bases from V and 1 base from J, with 12 bases in between. The CDR3 contains 14 residues. Per the germline V gene, CDR1 is MNHEY and CDR2 is SMNVEV (reference sequence). The CDR3 spells CASSVYHRSYEQYF. The CDR3 bases are TGTGCCAGCAGTGTCTACCACCGGTCCTACGAGCAGTACTTC.